One sample yielded the 21 T cell receptor beta chains listed below, sequenced in a study of molecular identifiers for immune sequencing clone quantification. TCRdb independently ran MiXCR on the PCR reads; one entry per CDR3 protein. The sample includes about 630,000 distinct CDR3 sequences, about 25% seen only once; the top ten take 0.78%. The sample consisted of naive CD8+ T cells from blood, with Jurkat cell RNA spiked in. Subset given: FACS-sorted CD8+CD4-CCR7+CD45RA+ naive T cells. Receptor source: a human donor in good health. Some libraries in this study had Jurkat cell RNA spiked in.

Details on this clonotype: A junction end diverges from the germline sequence, so it may reflect a read error. The genes are TRBV20-1 and TRBJ2-7, with D perhaps matching TRBD2 (6 bases). This CDR3 has 15 amino acids. In germline, CDR1 is DFQATT, CDR2 SNEGSKA (reference sequence). CDR3 DNA: TGCAGTGCAGTCCTACGGGAGCCAGTCTCCTACGAGCCGTACTTC. Its protein is CSAVLREPVSYEPYF.

This clonotype appeared many times. The V gene is TRBV5-5, the J gene TRBJ2-5, with a possible D match to TRBD1 (6 bases). Germline CDR1 reads SGHKS; CDR2 reads YYEKEE (reference sequence). The CDR3 is 14 residues long. V gave up 2 bases and J gave up 2 bases, with 10 bases separating them. CDR3 coding DNA: TGTGCCAGCAGCTTCGGACAGAGACAAGAGACCCAGTACTTC. Its protein is CASSFGQRQETQYF.

Only a few counts were recorded for this clonotype. The CDR3 sequence is CASSSMGQQETQYF. DNA for the CDR3: TGTGCCAGCAGCTCCATGGGACAGCAAGAGACCCAGTACTTC. The chain couples TRBV13 to TRBJ2-5, with TRBD1 matching over 7 bases. Trimming removed 4 bases from V and 2 bases from J; junction bases left unmatched: 4. Germline V gene lookup returns CDR1 PRHDT and CDR2 FYEKMQ (reference sequence). The CDR3 sequence is 14 residues long.

A note on this clonotype: Being one base from a much bigger clone, this may be a read error. The rearrangement joins TRBV3-1 to TRBJ2-3; 7 nucleotides align to TRBD2. There are 15 residues in the CDR3. Germline CDR1 and CDR2: LGHDT and YNNKEL (reference sequence). Here the CDR3 reads CTSSQVELAMDTQYF. In DNA, the CDR3 is TGTACCAGCAGCCAAGTAGAACTAGCGATGGATACGCAGTATTTT.

The table lists this clonotype with many counts. The chain couples TRBV6-5 to TRBJ1-1; D not certain. Looked up from germline, CDR1 is MNHEY and CDR2 is SVGAGI. The CDR3 extends over 15 amino acids. Trimming removed 0 bases at V and 0 bases at J, with 8 bases between. DNA for the CDR3: TGTGCCAGCAGTTACTCGGTTTCAGTGAACACTGAAGCTTTCTTT. This sequence encodes CASSYSVSVNTEAFF.

The chain uses TRBV12-3 or TRBV12-4 and TRBJ2-4; D uncertain. V gave up 7 bases and J gave up 0 bases, with 25 bases separating them. The CDR3 covers 19 residues. The CDR3 protein is CASTQSASTARAAKNIQYF. Written as DNA, the CDR3 is TGTGCCAGCACTCAAAGCGCCAGCACGGCGCGAGCAGCCAAAAACATTCAGTACTTC.

The chain uses TRBV27 and TRBJ2-1, with 8 bases aligning to TRBD1. This CDR3 contains 13 residues. V shed 3 bases and J 9 bases; nucleotides not matched to a gene: 4. Per the germline V gene, CDR1 is MNHEY and CDR2 is SMNVEV (reference sequence). The CDR3 is CASSLGQDIEQFF. In DNA, the CDR3 is TGTGCCAGCAGTTTGGGACAGGATATTGAGCAGTTCTTC.

V and J are TRBV13 and TRBJ2-3, with 12 bases lining up with TRBD2. Germline V CDR1 and CDR2: PRHDT, FYEKMQ (reference sequence). This CDR3 contains 16 residues. Trimming at V came to 5 bases and at J to 2 bases, leaving 5 bases not matched to a gene. The CDR3 spells CASSPSGGAATDTQYF. The DNA of the CDR3 is TGTGCCAGCAGCCCTAGCGGGGGGGCCGCCACAGATACGCAGTATTTT.

The sample holds many counts of this clonotype. The chain uses TRBV13 and TRBJ1-2, with D possibly being TRBD1 (5 bases). In germline, CDR1 is PRHDT, CDR2 FYEKMQ (reference sequence). V was shortened by 3 bases and J by 8 bases, with 13 bases between the two germline ends. CDR3 length equals 13 residues. The CDR3 region has the DNA TGTGCCAGCAGCTTTCAGGGTCTTAAGGGCTACACCTTC. Translating it yields CASSFQGLKGYTF.

In its sample, this clonotype was seen many times. The CDR3 protein is CASSPAAGGYEQYF. The CDR3 nucleotides read TGTGCCAGCAGCCCCGCAGCGGGAGGGTACGAGCAGTACTTC. The chain uses TRBV3-1 and TRBJ2-7; 10 nucleotides align to TRBD2. V lost 4 bases to trimming and J lost 4 bases; unmatched junction nucleotides: 4. Germline V lookup: CDR1 LGHDT, CDR2 YNNKEL (reference sequence). The CDR3 runs to 14 residues.

This clonotype was seen repeatedly, ten times or more. V gene TRBV30 combines with J gene TRBJ2-1; no clear D gene. The CDR3 is 13 residues long. The germline V gene has CDR1 GTSNPN and CDR2 SVGIG (reference sequence). V lost 0 bases, J lost 1 base, and 4 bases lay in between. CDR3 residues: CAWSVLSYNEQFF. The CDR3 region has the DNA TGTGCCTGGAGTGTACTATCCTACAATGAGCAGTTCTTC.

As concerns this clonotype: This could be a read error, since a much larger clone is one nucleotide away. This chain joins TRBV7-9 and TRBJ2-3; D gene unclear. The CDR3 totals 15 residues. Looked up from germline, CDR1 is SEHNR and CDR2 is FQNEAQ (reference sequence). This CDR3 reads CASSFGVSRTDTQCF. CDR3 nucleotides: TGTGCCAGCAGCTTTGGAGTTAGCCGCACAGATACGCAGTGTTTT.

A word on this clonotype: The CDR3 carries no conserved terminal phenylalanine or tryptophan, so it likely arises from a read error. The chain is built from TRBV27 and TRBJ2-1; 14 bases map to TRBD2. With 0 bases clipped from V and 6 bases from J, the junction kept 1 base outside the gene matches. The CDR3 loop spans 16 amino acids. From germline, CDR1 is MNHEY and CDR2 SMNVEV (reference sequence). This CDR3 is CASSLSGLAGVNEQFL. The DNA for the CDR3 is TGTGCCAGCAGTTTATCGGGACTAGCGGGGGTCAATGAGCAGTTCTTG.

With regard to this clonotype: A read error may be the cause here, since a much bigger clone is one base away. The chain recombines TRBV7-2 with TRBJ2-1; D may be TRBD2 (5 bases). Germline V gene sequence: CDR1 SGHTA, CDR2 FQGNSA. V was trimmed by 1 base and J by 2 bases, leaving 15 bases between them. CDR3 size: 17 residues. The CDR3 coding sequence is TGTGCCAGCAGCTTAGGGGCGGCGGGCCCAACCTACAATGAGCAGTTCTTC. Protein product: CASSLGAAGPTYNEQFF.

As concerns this clonotype: Compared with germline, one end of the junction differs, possibly owing to a read error. This sequence joins TRBV4-2 and TRBJ2-7, with D uncertain. Germline V lookup: CDR1 LGHNA, CDR2 YNFKEQ. The CDR3 runs 12 residues. CDR3 in DNA: TGTGCCAGCAGCCTTGGAGCCTACGAGCGGTACTTC. Residues: CASSLGAYERYF.

This clonotype appeared once. J is TRBJ2-3 and V is TRBV15; no reliable D call. V lost 6 bases and J lost 7, with 17 bases in between. Germline CDR1 reads LNHNV; CDR2 reads YYDKDF (reference sequence). The CDR3 loop spans 14 amino acids. CDR3 DNA sequence: TGTGCCACCAGACATGGGCCGCCCGGACATACGCAGTATTTT. Amino acids: CATRHGPPGHTQYF.

This clonotype has a count of ten or more. This chain links TRBV13 with TRBJ2-3; 7 bases agree with TRBD1. Germline V lookup: CDR1 PRHDT, CDR2 FYEKMQ (reference sequence). The V segment lost 5 bases and the J segment 0 bases; nucleotides outside the gene matches: 5. The CDR3 runs to 15 residues. Here the CDR3 reads CASSIRDSSTDTQYF. The CDR3 DNA follows: TGTGCCAGCAGCATCCGGGACAGTAGCACAGATACGCAGTATTTT.

This chain uses TRBV29-1 with TRBJ2-2; 8 bases agree with TRBD1. J was trimmed by 6 bases and V by 6 bases; bases with no gene match: 9. The CDR3 is 14 amino acids. The germline V gene encodes CDR1 SQVTM and CDR2 ANQGSEA. The DNA of the CDR3 is TGCAGCGTCCCTGGTCAGGGGGCTGCCGGGGAGCTGTTTTTT. Its translation: CSVPGQGAAGELFF.

This clonotype has only a few counts. The rearrangement joins TRBV7-2 to TRBJ2-3, with 11 bases fitting TRBD2. This CDR3 comprises 16 residues. V trimming: 5 bases; J trimming: 3 bases; junction bases outside the gene matches: 7. CDR1 SGHTA and CDR2 FQGNSA come from the germline V gene. CDR3: CASSTLAGGFTDTQYF. DNA for the CDR3: TGTGCCAGCAGCACCTTAGCGGGAGGGTTTACAGATACGCAGTATTTT.

The sample holds a few counts of this clonotype. V and J are TRBV12-3 or TRBV12-4 and TRBJ1-5; D is perhaps TRBD1 (5 bases). The CDR3 consists of 12 residues. Trimming took 5 bases from V and 9 from J, leaving 11 bases between them. This CDR3 is CASSPGGGPQHF. CDR3 DNA: TGTGCCAGCAGTCCGGGGGGGGGGCCCCAGCATTTT.

The rearrangement joins TRBV24-1 to TRBJ2-5; D perhaps matches TRBD2 (5 bases). Germline V CDR1 and CDR2: KGHDR, SFDVKD. The CDR3 spans 16 residues. V lost 3 bases and J lost 0, with 13 bases in between. Here the CDR3 reads CATSDPRSGNQETQYF. The CDR3 coding sequence is TGTGCCACCAGTGATCCCCGATCGGGAAACCAAGAGACCCAGTACTTC.